Shown below are 20 T cell receptor beta chains from a single sample sequenced in a study of CD8 T cells in Susac syndrome. The RNA input was roughly 0.45 to 1 ug, and it was reverse transcribed with random hexamers. TCRdb re-analysed the immunoSEQ multiplex PCR reads in MiXCR, keeping a single row per CDR3 protein. Seen here are under 200,000 distinct CDR3 sequences, approximately 95% observed once, and the top ten hold 0.1% to 0.15%. Sequenced sample: CD4+ T cells from PBMCs. These receptors originate from a human donor with Susac syndrome.

The chain joins TRBV5-1 to TRBJ1-2; D remains ambiguous. V lost 5 bases and J lost 6, with 11 bases in between. In germline, CDR1 is SGHRS, CDR2 YFSETQ. This CDR3 is built from 12 residues. The CDR3 region has the DNA TGCGCCAGCAGATCGGTGAGCGATGGCTACACCTTC. Its translation: CASRSVSDGYTF. The full variable domain, in which reference TRBV5-1 and TRBJ1-2 provide the parts outside the CDR3, is KAGVTQTPRYLIKTRGQQVTLSCSPISGHRSVSWYQQTPGQGLQFLFEYFSETQRNKGNFPGRFSGRQFSNSRSEMNVSTLELGDSALYLCASRSVSDGYTFGSGTRLTVV.

The chain uses TRBV10-2 and TRBJ2-1; 7 bases line up with TRBD2. The CDR3 runs to 14 residues. CDR1 is WSHSY, CDR2 SAAADI, per germline. Losses at the gene ends were 4 bases for V and 4 bases for J; bases not matched to a gene: 4. In nucleotides, the CDR3 is TGCGCCAGCAGTGTGGCTAGCGGATACAATGAGCAGTTCTTC. Its translation is CASSVASGYNEQFF.

This chain uses TRBV5-1 with TRBJ2-2; 12 bases fit TRBD2. J lost 1 base, V lost 4 bases, and 5 bases had no gene match. Per the germline V gene, CDR1 is SGHRS and CDR2 is YFSETQ. The CDR3 is made up of 17 amino acids. CDR3: CASSTRTSGVNTGELFF. CDR3 nucleotide sequence: TGCGCCAGCAGCACCCGGACTAGCGGGGTGAACACCGGGGAGCTGTTTTTT. Drawing the rest from reference TRBV5-1 and TRBJ2-2, the complete variable domain is KAGVTQTPRYLIKTRGQQVTLSCSPISGHRSVSWYQQTPGQGLQFLFEYFSETQRNKGNFPGRFSGRQFSNSRSEMNVSTLELGDSALYLCASSTRTSGVNTGELFFGEGSRLTVL.

The rearrangement joins TRBV12-3 or TRBV12-4 to TRBJ1-4, with 8 bases fitting TRBD1. This CDR3 spans 14 amino acids. With 5 bases clipped from V and 8 bases from J, the junction kept 7 bases outside the gene matches. The CDR3 sequence: CASSATGEVEKLFF. DNA for the CDR3: TGTGCCAGCAGTGCGACAGGGGAAGTGGAAAAACTGTTTTTT.

The chain combines TRBV7-3 with TRBJ2-2; perhaps TRBD2 as D (6 bases). The V end was cut by 4 bases, the J end by 7 bases, with 13 bases between. The germline V gene has CDR1 SGHTA and CDR2 FQGTGA. There are 14 residues in the CDR3. CDR3: CASSSFAGGGELFF. The CDR3 DNA reads TGTGCCAGCAGCTCCTTCGCCGGGGGCGGGGAGCTGTTTTTT.

In regard to this clonotype: One end of the junction is discordant with germline, which a read error may explain. V is TRBV27 and J is TRBJ2-2, with 10 nucleotides matching TRBD2. This CDR3 spans 16 amino acids. CDR1 and CDR2 from the germline V gene are MNHEY and SMNVEV (reference sequence). This CDR3 reads CASSISSGSLTGELFF. The CDR3 nucleotides are TGTGCCAGCAGTATATCTAGCGGGAGTCTCACCGGGGAGCTGTTTTTT.

The chain employs TRBV20-1 and TRBJ2-3, with 7 bases fitting TRBD2. The CDR3 loop spans 14 amino acids. V lost 4 bases, J lost 3 bases, and 7 bases stayed unmatched. Looked up from germline, CDR1 is DFQATT and CDR2 is SNEGSKA (reference sequence). DNA for the CDR3: TGCAGTGCTAACCCAAGGCGGGGGACAGATACGCAGTATTTT. It specifies CSANPRRGTDTQYF.

The V gene is TRBV20-1, the J gene TRBJ2-5; D unclear. The CDR3 is 11 amino acids. The V gene's germline CDR1 is DFQATT and CDR2 SNEGSKA (reference sequence). V was trimmed by 6 bases and J by 4 bases, leaving 9 bases between them. The CDR3 here is CSAKMGETQYF. The CDR3 DNA reads TGCAGTGCAAAAATGGGAGAGACCCAGTACTTC.

In DNA form, the CDR3 reads TGTGCCAGCAGTCCTCTGGGGGGTAGCTCCTACGAGCAGTACTTC. This sequence encodes CASSPLGGSSYEQYF. This rearrangement joins TRBV12-3 or TRBV12-4 to TRBJ2-7, with a tentative D call TRBD2 (6 bases). The CDR3 sequence is 15 residues long. V was clipped by 5 bases and J by 0 bases, with 14 bases between them.

The chain joins TRBV29-1 to TRBJ2-7; D not certain. Germline lookup yields CDR1 SQVTM and CDR2 ANQGSEA. The CDR3 loop spans 13 amino acids. Deletions cut 4 bases from V and 4 bases from J, with 14 bases between. The CDR3 nucleotides are TGCAGCGTTGTGACCGCAGTACGGTACGAGCAGTACTTC. Translated: CSVVTAVRYEQYF.

V is TRBV7-2 and J is TRBJ2-7; TRBD2 aligns across 9 bases. V shed 4 bases and J 3 bases; nucleotides not matched to a gene: 7. The V gene's germline CDR1 is SGHTA and CDR2 FQGNSA. The CDR3 consists of 15 residues. As DNA, the CDR3 is TGTGCCAGCAGCTCAGGACTAGCGTGGTTCTACGAGCAGTACTTC. It translates to CASSSGLAWFYEQYF.

The gene calls are TRBV6-1 and TRBJ2-1; perhaps TRBD2 as D (7 bases). Germline CDR1 and CDR2: MNHNS and SASEGT. The CDR3 is 16 residues long. V shed 6 bases and J shed 9 bases, with 24 bases lying between them. The CDR3 nucleotides are TGTGCCAGCAGACTAAGGGGGGGCATAGGCGAACGTGAGCAGTTCTTC. Its translation is CASRLRGGIGEREQFF.

The CDR3 nucleotides are TGCGCCAGCAGCTTGGGGCCCCGGACTGAAGCTTTCTTT. It specifies CASSLGPRTEAFF. This sequence joins TRBV5-1 and TRBJ1-1, with D unresolved. Germline CDR1 and CDR2: SGHRS and YFSETQ. The CDR3 runs to 13 residues. V shed 0 bases and J shed 5 bases, with 8 bases lying between them. The full variable domain, rest sourced from reference TRBV5-1 and TRBJ1-1, is KAGVTQTPRYLIKTRGQQVTLSCSPISGHRSVSWYQQTPGQGLQFLFEYFSETQRNKGNFPGRFSGRQFSNSRSEMNVSTLELGDSALYLCASSLGPRTEAFFGQGTRLTVV.

The chain combines TRBV27 with TRBJ2-7; 11 bases are shared with TRBD2. The CDR3 extends over 14 amino acids. CDR1 is MNHEY and CDR2 is SMNVEV in the germline V gene (reference sequence). Trimming cost V 6 bases and J 2 bases; bases outside gene matches: 3. The CDR3 is CASRPTSGTYEQYF. For the CDR3, the DNA is TGTGCCAGCAGACCGACTAGCGGGACCTACGAGCAGTACTTC.

The rearrangement joins TRBV15 to TRBJ2-5; TRBD1 might be the D (6 bases). Germline V gene sequence: CDR1 LNHNV, CDR2 YYDKDF (reference sequence). CDR3 length equals 14 residues. V gave up 5 bases and J gave up 3 bases, with 13 bases separating them. The chain's CDR3 is CATSPKGDEETQYF. The CDR3 region has the DNA TGTGCCACCAGCCCCAAGGGGGACGAAGAGACCCAGTACTTC. Drawing the rest from reference TRBV15 and TRBJ2-5, the complete variable domain is DAMVIQNPRYQVTQFGKPVTLSCSQTLNHNVMYWYQQKSSQAPKLLFHYYDKDFNNEADTPDNFQSRRPNTSFCFLDIRSPGLGDTAMYLCATSPKGDEETQYFGPGTRLLVL.

The rearrangement links TRBV2 to TRBJ2-3; 11 bases match TRBD2. Trimming cost V 5 bases and J 3 bases; bases outside gene matches: 4. Germline loops: CDR1 SNHLY, CDR2 FYNNEI. CDR3 length: 15 amino acids. CDR3 sequence reads: CASSPTSGRTDTQYF. For the CDR3, the DNA is TGTGCCAGCAGTCCAACTAGCGGGAGAACAGATACGCAGTATTTT.

The DNA for the CDR3 is TGTGCCTGCCGGGGGGCGCTCGAGCAGTACTTC. It is translated as CACRGALEQYF. V is TRBV30 and J is TRBJ2-7; weak D call: TRBD2 (7 bases). This CDR3 region has 11 residues. V lost 6 bases, J lost 6 bases, and 12 bases lay in between. Germline lookup yields CDR1 GTSNPN and CDR2 SVGIG (reference sequence).

This chain uses TRBV7-9 with TRBJ2-5; 8 bases fit TRBD2. The V gene end was trimmed by 1 base and the J gene end by 3 bases; junction bases not matched to a gene: 13. The CDR3 covers 18 residues. Germline V gives CDR1 SEHNR, CDR2 FQNEAQ (reference sequence). The CDR3 DNA is TGTGCCAGCAGCTTAGGATACATGCGGGGGGAAAAGAAAGAGACCCAGTACTTC. Translating gives CASSLGYMRGEKKETQYF.

This clonotype was detected a few times. CDR3 residues: CSARRGTDTQYF. CDR3 sequence (DNA): TGCAGCGCCAGAAGGGGAACAGATACGCAGTATTTT. The V call is TRBV29-1, the J call TRBJ2-3; D is possibly TRBD1 (5 bases). This CDR3 is built from 12 residues. V lost 7 bases and J 3 bases, leaving 11 bases between the germline ends. CDR1 is SQVTM, CDR2 ANQGSEA, per germline.

The J gene is TRBJ2-5, the V gene TRBV28; possibly TRBD1 for D (5 bases). CDR1 and CDR2 (germline): MDHEN, SYDVKM. This CDR3 has 14 amino acids. Deletions cut 1 base from V and 5 bases from J, with 11 bases between. This CDR3 reads CASSLYRFGETQYF. CDR3 DNA sequence: TGTGCCAGCAGTTTATACAGGTTTGGGGAGACCCAGTACTTC.